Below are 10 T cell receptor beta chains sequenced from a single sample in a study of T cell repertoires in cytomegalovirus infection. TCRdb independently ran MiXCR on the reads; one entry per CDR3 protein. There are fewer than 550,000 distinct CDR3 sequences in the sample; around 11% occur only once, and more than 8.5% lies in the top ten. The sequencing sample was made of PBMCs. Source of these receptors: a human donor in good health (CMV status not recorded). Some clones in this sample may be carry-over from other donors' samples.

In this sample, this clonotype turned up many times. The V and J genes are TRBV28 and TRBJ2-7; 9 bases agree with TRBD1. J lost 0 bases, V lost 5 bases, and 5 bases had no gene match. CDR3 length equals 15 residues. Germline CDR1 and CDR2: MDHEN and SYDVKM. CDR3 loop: CASSQMTGGSYEQYF. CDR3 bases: TGTGCCAGCAGTCAGATGACAGGGGGCTCCTACGAGCAGTACTTC.

The CDR3 region is CASSLSDRGLSPLHF. As DNA, the CDR3 is TGCGCCAGCAGCTTGTCTGACAGGGGGCTTTCACCCCTCCACTTT. This rearrangement joins TRBV5-1 to TRBJ1-6; 10 bases align to TRBD1. V trimming: 1 base; J trimming: 9 bases; junction bases outside the gene matches: 4. The CDR3 length is 15 residues. The germline CDR1 and CDR2 sequences are SGHRS and YFSETQ.

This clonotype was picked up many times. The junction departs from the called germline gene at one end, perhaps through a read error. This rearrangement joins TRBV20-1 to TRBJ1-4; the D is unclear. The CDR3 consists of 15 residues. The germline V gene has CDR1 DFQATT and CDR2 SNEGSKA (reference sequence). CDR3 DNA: TGCAGTGCCAGAGTGGGTTTAGGCACTAATGAAAAACTGTTTTTT. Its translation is CSARVGLGTNEKLFF.

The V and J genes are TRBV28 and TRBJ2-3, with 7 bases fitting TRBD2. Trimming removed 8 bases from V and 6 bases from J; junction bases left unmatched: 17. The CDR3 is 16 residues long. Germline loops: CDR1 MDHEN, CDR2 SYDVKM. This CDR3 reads CASPPSAMREMDTQYF. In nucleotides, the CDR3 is TGTGCCAGCCCCCCATCGGCGATGCGGGAGATGGATACGCAGTATTTT. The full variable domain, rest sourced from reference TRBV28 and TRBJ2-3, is DVKVTQSSRYLVKRTGEKVFLECVQDMDHENMFWYRQDPGLGLRLIYFSYDVKMKEKGDIPEGYSVSREKKERFSLILESASTNQTSMYLCASPPSAMREMDTQYFGPGTRLTVL.

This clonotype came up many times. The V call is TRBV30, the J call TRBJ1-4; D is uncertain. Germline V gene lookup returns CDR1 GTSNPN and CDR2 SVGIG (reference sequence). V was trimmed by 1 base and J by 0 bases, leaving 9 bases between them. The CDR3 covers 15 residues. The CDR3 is CAWSALSATNEKLFF. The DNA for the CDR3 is TGTGCCTGGAGTGCTCTATCTGCAACTAATGAAAAACTGTTTTTT.

CDR3 bases: TGTGCCAGCAGTGAAGCGGGACATCTCTACGAGCAGTACTTC. It specifies CASSEAGHLYEQYF. The chain recombines TRBV6-1 with TRBJ2-7; weak D call: TRBD1 (6 bases). The CDR3 totals 14 residues. The germline V gene encodes CDR1 MNHNS and CDR2 SASEGT. The V end was cut by 0 bases, the J end by 3 bases, with 9 bases between.

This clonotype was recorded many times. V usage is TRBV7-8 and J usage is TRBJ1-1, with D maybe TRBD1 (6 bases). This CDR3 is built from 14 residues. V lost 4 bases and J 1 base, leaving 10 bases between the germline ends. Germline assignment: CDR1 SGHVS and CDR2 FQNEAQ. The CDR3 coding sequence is TGTGCCAGCAGCTCTACCAGGGGGAACACTGAAGCTTTCTTT. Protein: CASSSTRGNTEAFF.

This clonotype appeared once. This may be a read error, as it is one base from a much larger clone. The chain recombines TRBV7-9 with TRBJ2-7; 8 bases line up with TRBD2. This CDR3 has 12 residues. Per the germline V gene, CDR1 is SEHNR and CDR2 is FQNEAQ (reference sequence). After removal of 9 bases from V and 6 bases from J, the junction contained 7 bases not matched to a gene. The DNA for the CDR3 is TGTGCCAGTACGGGGGGGGGAGGCGAGCAGTACTTC. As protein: CASTGGGGEQYF.

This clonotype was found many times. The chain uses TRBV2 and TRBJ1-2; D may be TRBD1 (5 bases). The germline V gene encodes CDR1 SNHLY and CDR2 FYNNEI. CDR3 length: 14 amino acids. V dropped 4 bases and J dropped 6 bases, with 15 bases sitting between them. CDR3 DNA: TGTGCCAGCAGTGGGGGGATAGGGGCGGATGGCTACACCTTC. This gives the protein CASSGGIGADGYTF.

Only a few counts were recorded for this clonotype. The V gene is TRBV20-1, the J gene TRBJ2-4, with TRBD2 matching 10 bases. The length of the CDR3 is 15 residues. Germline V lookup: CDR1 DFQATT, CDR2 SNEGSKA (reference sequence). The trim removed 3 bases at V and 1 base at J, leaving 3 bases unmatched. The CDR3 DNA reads TGCAGTGCTAGGAAACTAGCGGGGGCCAAAAACATTCAGTACTTC. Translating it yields CSARKLAGAKNIQYF.